The clone carrying this T cell receptor beta chain was counted only a few times. RNA transcripts were the template for amplifying TCR beta CDR3 regions. The primer set for the first-round RT-PCR of the TCR CDR3 was HTBI. TCRdb reanalysed the multiplex PCR reads using MiXCR and keeps one entry per CDR3 protein. This sample has hundreds of thousands of distinct CDR3 sequences, with 16% found just once. This sample is part of a study of T cells in Graves' hyperthyroidism and ophthalmopathy. Trimming removed 1 base from V and 3 bases from J, with 5 bases in between. Per germline, CDR1 SGDLS and CDR2 YYNGEE. The CDR3 spans 14 residues.

The V call is TRBV9, the J call TRBJ1-6; D uncertain. Sequencing was performed on blood. This TCR was recovered from a woman under 40 with Graves' hyperthyroidism. DNA for the CDR3: TGTGCCAGCAGCGTATCCGTCTATAATTCACCCCTCCACTTT. Translated, it gives CASSVSVYNSPLHF.